The 2 T cell receptor beta chains below come from one sample, sequenced in a study of cytomegalovirus exposure and HLA in healthy donors. The data were produced by immunoSEQ multiplex PCR, yet TCRdb's version contains in-frame clones alone and is incomplete. The sample consists of 50,000 to 65,000 clones, approximately 89% of them appearing once. Sequencing was done on a sample of PBMCs. These receptor sequences come from a woman in her late teens or twenties in good health and CMV-seropositive.

J is TRBJ1-1 and V is TRBV18; 9 bases align to TRBD1. This CDR3 is built from 14 residues. The germline gives CDR1 KGHSH, CDR2 LQKENI. Trimming took 3 bases from V and 5 from J; bases not matched to a gene: 4. CDR3 amino acids: CASSPVTGGTEAFF. The CDR3 bases are TGTGCCAGCTCACCTGTGACAGGGGGGACTGAAGCTTTCTTT.

This clone was seen just once. This chain uses TRBV9 with TRBJ2-5; D remains ambiguous. Per germline, CDR1 SGDLS and CDR2 YYNGEE. The CDR3 spans 14 residues. Deletions cut 0 bases from V and 5 bases from J, with 11 bases between. In nucleotides, the CDR3 is TGTGCCAGCAGCGTAGGGTCTAGTAGGGAGACCCAGTACTTC. It yields the protein CASSVGSSRETQYF.